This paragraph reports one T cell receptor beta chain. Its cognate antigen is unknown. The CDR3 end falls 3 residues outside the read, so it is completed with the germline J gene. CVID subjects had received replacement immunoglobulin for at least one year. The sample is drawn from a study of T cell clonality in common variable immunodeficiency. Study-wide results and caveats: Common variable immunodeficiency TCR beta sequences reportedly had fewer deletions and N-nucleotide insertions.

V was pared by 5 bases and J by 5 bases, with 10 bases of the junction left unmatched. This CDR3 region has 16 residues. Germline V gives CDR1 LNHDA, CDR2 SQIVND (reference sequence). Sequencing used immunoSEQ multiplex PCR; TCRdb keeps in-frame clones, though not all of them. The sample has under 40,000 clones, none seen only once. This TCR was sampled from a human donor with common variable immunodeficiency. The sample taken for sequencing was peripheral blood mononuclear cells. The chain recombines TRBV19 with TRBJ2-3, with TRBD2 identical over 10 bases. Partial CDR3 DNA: TGTGCCAGTAGTCCGAGAAGCGGGGGGGCCGTAGATACG. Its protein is CASSPRSGGAVDT. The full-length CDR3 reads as CASSPRSGGAVDTQYF.